This T cell receptor beta chain was found in a study of T-cell reconstitution after alpha-beta-depleted transplantation in children. V lost 4 bases to trimming and J lost 5 bases; unmatched junction nucleotides: 8. CDR1 and CDR2 (germline): LGHNA, YNFKEQ. The length of the CDR3 is 16 residues. Preparation of the TCRbeta library involved a method that used unique molecular identifiers. TCRdb re-derived calls from the PCR reads in MiXCR, one entry per CDR3 protein. The repertoire holds some 530,000 distinct CDR3 sequences, with around an eighth as singletons. The genes are TRBV4-2 and TRBJ2-5, with 12 bases that match TRBD2. This sequence was found in a human donor who donated a stem cell graft to a child with combined immunodeficiency. The source was PBMCs from the stem cell graft donor, collected from the stem cell graft. The CDR3 sequence is CASSPTSGGRRETQYF. The CDR3, as DNA: TGTGCCAGCAGCCCGACTAGCGGGGGTCGACGGGAGACCCAGTACTTC.